This is a list of T cell receptor beta chains from one sample in a study of blood T cell repertoires in COVID-19. Clones were read by immunoSEQ multiplex PCR, and TCRdb kept only the in-frame ones, dropping some. The profile shows over 35,000 clones, around four fifths of them singletons. The specimen was peripheral blood. The receptors shown here come from a human donor in a cohort sampled during active COVID-19. Both conserved end residues are part of each CDR3. The order of the fields is V gene, clone size, J gene, D gene, CDR3 protein, CDR3 DNA. A D gene is named only where the DNA matches it firmly. Clone size is stated in some rows and not others, as once, few, many or a class when expanded.

>TRBV3-1/TRBV3-2|.|TRBJ1-3|.
CASSHKRNTIYF
TGTGCCAGCAGCCATAAGAGGAACACCATATATTTT
>TRBV7-9|.|TRBJ2-1|TRBD2
CASSLGLVYFVDEQFF
TGTGCCAGCAGCCTGGGACTAGTATATTTCGTGGATGAGCAGTTCTTC
>TRBV28|.|TRBJ1-3|.
CASSSQGGGMTGNTIYF
TGTGCCAGCAGTTCCCAAGGAGGCGGAATGACCGGAAACACCATATATTTT
>TRBV6-2/TRBV6-3|.|TRBJ2-5|TRBD2
CASSRASGGTETQYF
TGTGCCAGCAGTCGTGCTAGCGGGGGCACGGAGACCCAGTACTTC
>TRBV29-1|once|TRBJ2-5|.
CSVDSANLQETQYF
TGCAGCGTTGACAGTGCAAATCTCCAAGAGACCCAGTACTTC
>TRBV5-6|once|TRBJ1-5|TRBD1
CASSPKTGGQPQHF
TGTGCCAGCAGCCCTAAGACAGGGGGCCAGCCCCAGCATTTT
>TRBV2|.|TRBJ1-2|TRBD1
CASSPDRANYGYTF
TGTGCCAGCAGCCCGGACAGGGCCAACTATGGCTACACCTTC
>TRBV6-1|.|TRBJ2-5|.
CASSELGAQETQYF
TGTGCCAGCAGTGAACTGGGGGCGCAAGAGACCCAGTACTTC
>TRBV3-1/TRBV3-2|.|TRBJ2-7|.
CASSQEGGQKAYEQYF
TGTGCCAGCAGCCAAGAGGGCGGACAGAAAGCCTACGAGCAGTACTTC
>TRBV7-2|.|TRBJ1-5|TRBD1
CASSLGTTGDQPQHF
TGTGCCAGCAGCTTAGGGACCACAGGGGATCAGCCCCAGCATTTT
>TRBV5-5|.|TRBJ1-4|TRBD1
CASSVQGATNEKLFF
TGTGCCAGCAGCGTTCAGGGGGCCACTAATGAAAAACTGTTTTTT
>TRBV5-1|.|TRBJ1-4|TRBD1
CASSLTPGQYNEKLFF
TGCGCCAGCAGCTTAACCCCGGGACAGTATAATGAAAAACTGTTTTTT
>TRBV4-1|.|TRBJ1-4|TRBD1
CASSPGTGNEKLFF
TGCGCCAGCTCCCCCGGGACAGGGAATGAAAAACTGTTTTTT
>TRBV2|.|TRBJ1-3|.
CASRAGFSGNTIYF
TGTGCCAGCAGAGCAGGGTTTTCCGGAAACACCATATATTTT
>TRBV7-2|.|TRBJ2-7|.
CASSLLVLGVWYF
TGTGCCAGCAGCTTACTTGTTTTAGGGGTTTGGTACTTC
>TRBV11-3|.|TRBJ1-6|.
CASQGWGSPLHF
TGTGCCAGTCAGGGATGGGGTTCACCCCTCCACTTT
>TRBV3-1/TRBV3-2|.|TRBJ2-7|TRBD2
CASRPGGALYEQYF
TGTGCCAGCAGGCCCGGGGGGGCCCTATACGAGCAGTACTTC
>TRBV6-5|.|TRBJ2-2|TRBD2
CASSHLAGGAGELFF
TGTGCCAGCAGCCACCTGGCGGGGGGGGCCGGGGAGCTGTTTTTT
>TRBV4-2|.|TRBJ1-2|TRBD1
CASSPGTGAYGYTF
TGTGCCAGCAGCCCCGGGACAGGGGCTTATGGCTACACCTTC
>TRBV7-2|.|TRBJ2-2|.
CASSLDRHTGELFF
TGTGCCAGCAGCTTAGACAGACACACCGGGGAGCTGTTTTTT
>TRBV6-6|once|TRBJ1-2|.
CASSLLTGMSNYGYTF
TGTGCCAGCAGTCTGCTCACAGGGATGAGTAACTATGGCTACACCTTC
>TRBV29-1|once|TRBJ1-4|TRBD1
CSVSDPYRGKDEKLFF
TGCAGCGTTTCTGACCCCTACAGGGGTAAAGATGAAAAACTGTTTTTT
>TRBV30|few|TRBJ2-7|TRBD2
CAWSVPSGSYEQYF
TGTGCCTGGAGTGTCCCTAGCGGGTCCTACGAGCAGTACTTC
>TRBV4-3|.|TRBJ2-2|.
CASSQRTGELFF
TGCGCCAGCAGCCAACGTACCGGGGAGCTGTTTTTT
>TRBV4-3|.|TRBJ1-2|.
CASSQDLQVQRGGYTF
TGCGCCAGCAGCCAAGATCTCCAAGTTCAGAGAGGTGGCTACACCTTC
>TRBV11-3|.|TRBJ2-7|.
CASSSRVTYEQYF
TGTGCCAGCAGCTCCAGGGTAACCTACGAGCAGTACTTC
>TRBV7-2|.|TRBJ1-2|.
CASSLVGRGYTF
TGTGCCAGCAGCTTAGTAGGGAGGGGCTACACCTTC
>TRBV14|.|TRBJ1-1|.
CASSRVGGRAFF
TGTGCCAGCAGCCGTGTAGGAGGACGAGCTTTCTTT
>TRBV5-1|.|TRBJ2-3|.
CASSLDDRQYF
TGCGCCAGCAGCTTGGATGACAGACAGTATTTT
>TRBV24-1|.|TRBJ1-6|TRBD1
CATSEQGTNSPLHF
TGTGCCACCAGTGAACAGGGGACAAATTCACCCCTCCACTTT
>TRBV6-5|.|TRBJ2-2|.
CASSYHQSNTGELFF
TGTGCCAGCAGTTACCACCAGTCGAACACCGGGGAGCTGTTTTTT
>TRBV4-3|once|TRBJ1-2|.
CASSQDHRGSNYGYTF
TGCGCCAGCAGCCAAGATCATCGGGGATCTAACTATGGCTACACCTTC
>TRBV14|.|TRBJ2-5|TRBD2
CASSQVFLAGRETQYF
TGTGCCAGCAGCCAAGTCTTCCTAGCGGGGAGAGAGACCCAGTACTTC
>TRBV19|.|TRBJ1-1|TRBD1
CASSLRTGSTEAFF
TGTGCCAGTAGTCTCAGGACAGGCTCGACTGAAGCTTTCTTT
>TRBV5-8|once|TRBJ2-3|.
CASSFKSSASSTDTQYF
TGTGCCAGCAGCTTTAAGTCAAGCGCTTCTAGCACAGATACGCAGTATTTT